A single sample gave rise to the 18 T cell receptor beta chains below, sequenced in a study of T cell responses to AZD1222 COVID-19 vaccine. Generated by immunoSEQ multiplex PCR, the TCRdb table keeps only in-frame clones and is missing some. The table lists approximately 130,000 clones, roughly 85% of them singletons, with around 8.3% in the top ten. This specimen consisted of peripheral blood, obtained 28 days after the second dose of the MenACWY control vaccine. Every receptor here comes from an adult who received the MenACWY meningococcal vaccine as a control.

This rearrangement joins TRBV11-2 to TRBJ2-1, with 7 bases that match TRBD1. This CDR3 region has 17 residues. V shed 5 bases, J shed 0 bases, and the junction held 10 bases outside the gene matches. Germline V gives CDR1 SGHAT, CDR2 FQNNGV. CDR3 nucleotide sequence: TGTGCCAGCAGCGCTTACCCCCAGGGGGACTCCTACAATGAGCAGTTCTTC. Its protein product is CASSAYPQGDSYNEQFF.

This chain joins TRBV5-6 and TRBJ2-1; TRBD2 agrees at 8 bases. This CDR3 is built from 14 residues. V gave up 0 bases and J gave up 7 bases; unmatched junction bases: 3. The germline CDR1 and CDR2 sequences are SGHDT and YYEEEE. CDR3 DNA: TGTGCCAGCAGCTTGGGGACTAGCCGTAATGAGCAGTTCTTC. Translated: CASSLGTSRNEQFF.

The chain recombines TRBV6-5 with TRBJ1-5, with 8 bases matching TRBD1. The CDR3 spans 14 residues. Germline CDR1 reads MNHEY; CDR2 reads SVGAGI. V shed 7 bases, J shed 7 bases, and the junction held 9 bases outside the gene matches. CDR3 region: CASMMTGEGQPQHF. CDR3 DNA: TGTGCCAGCATGATGACAGGGGAAGGGCAGCCCCAGCATTTT.

V usage is TRBV5-6 and J usage is TRBJ2-3; TRBD1 agrees at 7 bases. Germline CDR1 and CDR2: SGHDT and YYEEEE. J lost 2 bases, V lost 0 bases, and 3 bases had no gene match. The CDR3 covers 15 residues. The CDR3 spells CASSLGQGNTDTQYF. The CDR3 DNA sequence: TGTGCCAGCAGCTTGGGACAGGGAAACACAGATACGCAGTATTTT. Based on the CDR3 plus reference TRBV5-6 and TRBJ2-3, the full variable domain is DAGVTQSPTHLIKTRGQQVTLRCSPKSGHDTVSWYQQALGQGPQFIFQYYEEEERQRGNFPDRFSGHQFPNYSSELNVNALLLGDSALYLCASSLGQGNTDTQYFGPGTRLTVL.

This chain uses TRBV28 with TRBJ1-3; D is ambiguous. The CDR3 consists of 14 residues. Trimming took 5 bases from V and 3 from J, leaving 11 bases between them. CDR1 and CDR2 (germline): MDHEN, SYDVKM. CDR3 bases: TGTGCCAGCAGTCTGCCGGGAAGTGGAAACACCATATATTTT. Translating it yields CASSLPGSGNTIYF.

The V gene is TRBV4-2, the J gene TRBJ2-7; D is unclear. The V end lost 1 base, the J end lost 6 bases, and 13 bases lay between the germline ends. CDR1 is LGHNA, CDR2 YNFKEQ, per germline. The CDR3 runs to 14 residues. The CDR3 here is CASSQVPHSGEQYF. CDR3 sequence (DNA): TGTGCCAGCAGCCAAGTCCCCCATTCGGGCGAGCAGTACTTC.

The rearrangement uses TRBV7-6 and TRBJ1-4, with D tentatively TRBD1 (5 bases). The CDR3 is 16 residues long. Germline CDR1 reads SGHVS; CDR2 reads FNYEAQ. The ends were cut back, 5 bases at V and 5 bases at J, with 18 bases in the middle. The CDR3 nucleotides are TGTGCCAGCAGCACTAGGGGCGGGACGGCCAATGAAAAACTGTTTTTT. It yields the protein CASSTRGGTANEKLFF.

This sequence joins TRBV7-2 and TRBJ2-5; D remains ambiguous. Germline V CDR1 and CDR2: SGHTA, FQGNSA. CDR3 length: 13 residues. V lost 5 bases, J lost 5 bases, and 12 bases lay in between. The CDR3 DNA follows: TGTGCCAGCAGCGCAAGGAGTAGGGAGACCCAGTACTTC. Translated, it gives CASSARSRETQYF. Full variable domain (remainder filled in from reference TRBV7-2 and TRBJ2-5): GAGVSQSPSNKVTEKGKDVELRCDPISGHTALYWYRQSLGQGLEFLIYFQGNSAPDKSGLPSDRFSAERTGGSVSTLTIQRTQQEDSAVYLCASSARSRETQYFGPGTRLLVL.

V and J are TRBV5-1 and TRBJ1-1, with D hard to call. Germline V gene lookup returns CDR1 SGHRS and CDR2 YFSETQ. CDR3 size: 15 residues. Trimming removed 1 base from V and 5 bases from J, with 15 bases in between. DNA of the CDR3: TGCGCCAGCAGCTTGTTAGACACCCGGAGTACTGAAGCTTTCTTT. Protein: CASSLLDTRSTEAFF.

The chain employs TRBV6-5 and TRBJ1-1; D gene uncertain. V gave up 4 bases and J gave up 1 base, with 7 bases separating them. The CDR3 runs to 13 residues. Germline lookup yields CDR1 MNHEY and CDR2 SVGAGI. CDR3 protein: CASSWQTNTEAFF. The DNA for the CDR3 is TGTGCCAGCAGTTGGCAGACGAACACTGAAGCTTTCTTT.

The chain uses TRBV5-5 and TRBJ1-2, with D hard to call. Germline V gene data show CDR1 as SGHKS and CDR2 as YYEKEE (reference sequence). The V gene lost 0 bases and the J gene lost 7 bases, with 7 bases spanning the gap. The CDR3 has 12 residues. CDR3: CASSLGSIGYTF. CDR3 bases: TGTGCCAGCAGCTTGGGGAGCATTGGCTACACCTTC.

The V gene is TRBV10-3, the J gene TRBJ2-2; perhaps TRBD2 as D (6 bases). The CDR3 is 14 residues long. The V gene lost 8 bases and the J gene lost 2 bases, with 12 bases spanning the gap. Germline CDR1 is ENHRY and CDR2 is SYGVKD. In DNA form, the CDR3 reads TGTGCCATCGGGCCTAGCGAAAACACCGGGGAGCTGTTTTTT. The encoded protein is CAIGPSENTGELFF.

The chain links TRBV9 to TRBJ1-1, with D possibly being TRBD1 (6 bases). Looked up from germline, CDR1 is SGDLS and CDR2 is YYNGEE. CDR3 size: 15 residues. Trimming removed 6 bases at V and 4 bases at J, with 19 bases between. The CDR3 region is CASNPWQGWGTEAFF. The CDR3 coding sequence is TGTGCCAGCAACCCTTGGCAGGGGTGGGGCACTGAAGCTTTCTTT.

The chain joins TRBV7-9 to TRBJ1-1; 8 bases are a match to TRBD1. This CDR3 is built from 14 residues. Germline V gene sequence: CDR1 SEHNR, CDR2 FQNEAQ (reference sequence). V shed 3 bases and J 3 bases; nucleotides not matched to a gene: 3. This chain's CDR3 is CASSFLQGDTEAFF. The CDR3 nucleotides read TGTGCCAGCAGCTTTCTACAGGGGGACACTGAAGCTTTCTTT.

The chain employs TRBV9 and TRBJ1-6; D is unclear. V lost 7 bases, J lost 9 bases, and 8 bases lay in between. The germline CDR1 and CDR2 sequences are SGDLS and YYNGEE. This CDR3 comprises 11 residues. The CDR3: CASGRSSPLHF. The CDR3 DNA sequence: TGTGCCAGCGGCCGGAGTTCACCCCTCCACTTT.

The V call is TRBV28, the J call TRBJ1-1, with 7 positions matching TRBD1. The CDR3 totals 17 residues. Trimming cost V 5 bases and J 0 bases; bases outside gene matches: 12. Germline V CDR1 and CDR2: MDHEN, SYDVKM. The CDR3 nucleotides read TGTGCCAGCAGTCCCGACGGGACAGCTTTCGTGAACACTGAAGCTTTCTTT. This sequence encodes CASSPDGTAFVNTEAFF.

This clone was seen just once. The chain has TRBV3-1 (or the pseudogene TRBV3-2) and TRBJ2-1; D is undetermined. The V end lost 2 bases, the J end lost 9 bases, and 5 bases lay between the germline ends. CDR3 size: 11 residues. Germline assignment: CDR1 LGHDT and CDR2 YNNKEL (reference sequence). The CDR3 region is CASSQWGEQFF. Here the CDR3 DNA reads TGTGCCAGCAGCCAATGGGGTGAGCAGTTCTTC.

V is TRBV11-3 and J is TRBJ2-1; D assignment may be TRBD1 or TRBD2 (5 bases each). This CDR3 is built from 14 residues. The germline V gene has CDR1 SGHNT and CDR2 YENEEA. With 8 bases removed from V and 6 bases from J, the gap between germline ends came to 17 bases. The chain's CDR3 is CASLTHGGSNEQFF. The CDR3, as DNA: TGTGCCAGCTTAACCCATGGGGGAAGCAATGAGCAGTTCTTC.